The entry that follows covers one T cell receptor (beta chain) sequence. This sample was taken from a study of blood T cell repertoires in COVID-19. V shed 5 bases and J shed 5 bases, with 11 bases lying between them. This CDR3 comprises 13 residues. From germline, CDR1 is PRHDT and CDR2 FYEKMQ (reference sequence). Libraries were prepared by immunoSEQ multiplex PCR; TCRdb keeps only in-frame clonotypes and omits some of them. In the table there are approximately 290,000 clones, more than 85% of which are singletons. The J gene is TRBJ2-3, the V gene TRBV13; a weak D match, TRBD1 (5 bases). The sequence came from a man aged 30 to 45 with acute or convalescent COVID-19. Sequenced sample: peripheral blood. The CDR3 spells CASSPGYQDTQYF. Here the CDR3 DNA reads TGTGCCAGCAGCCCAGGGTATCAAGATACGCAGTATTTT. Full variable domain (remainder filled in from reference TRBV13 and TRBJ2-3): AAGVIQSPRHLIKEKRETATLKCYPIPRHDTVYWYQQGPGQDPQFLISFYEKMQSDKGSIPDRFSAQQFSDYHSELNMSSLELGDSALYFCASSPGYQDTQYFGPGTRLTVL.